Included here is one TCR beta chain sequence, with context. Primers for the PCR totalled 60 Vbeta and 13 Jbeta. This table comes from immunoSEQ multiplex PCR, and its TCRdb copy is limited to in-frame clones, with some not included. The top ten hold 2% to 3% of the sample, which has around 280,000 clones, 70% to 90% seen once. These data originate in a study of cytomegalovirus exposure and HLA in healthy donors. The V and J ends lost 4 bases and 0 bases respectively, with 5 bases between them. This CDR3 region has 13 residues. The germline V gene has CDR1 SGHNT and CDR2 YYREEE (reference sequence). V gene TRBV5-4 combines with J gene TRBJ1-5; D is uncertain. The sample was PBMCs. The source is a woman in her late teens or twenties in good health and CMV-seronegative. The CDR3 region is CASSRDSNQPQHF. DNA for the CDR3: TGTGCCAGCAGCCGCGATAGCAATCAGCCCCAGCATTTT.